This is a list of T cell receptor beta chains from one sample in a study of cytomegalovirus exposure and HLA in healthy donors. Sequencing used immunoSEQ multiplex PCR; TCRdb keeps in-frame clones, though not all of them. The sample shows tens of thousands of clones, approximately 94% of them seen only once. Input material: PBMCs. These receptors all come from a woman in her 30s in good health and CMV-seropositive. Each CDR3 is given with its conserved first and last residue. A D gene is named only where the DNA matches it firmly. Clone size is given for some rows only: seen once, a few or many times, or a class if the clone is expanded.

TRBV9,NA,TRBJ1-1,NA,TGTGCCAGCAGCCCCCGACCCTTTGGGGACTCGGGAGCTTTCTTT,CASSPRPFGDSGAFF
TRBV5-1,NA,TRBJ2-7,NA,TGCGCCAGCAGCTTAGACAGCGAGCAGTACTTC,CASSLDSEQYF
TRBV29-1,NA,TRBJ1-2,NA,TGCAGCGTTGCCTCGGGGGGAACGGGGGGCTATGGCTACACCTTC,CSVASGGTGGYGYTF
TRBV9,NA,TRBJ1-1,NA,TGTGCCAGCAGCGTGGGGGGTCGGGGCACTGAAGCTTTCTTT,CASSVGGRGTEAFF
TRBV4-3,NA,TRBJ1-4,NA,TGCGCCAGCAGCCTACAAAGCGGGGAAAAACTGTTTTTT,CASSLQSGEKLFF
TRBV5-8,NA,TRBJ1-3,NA,TGTGCCAGCAGCGCGGGGACTCTTCTCTCTGGAAACACCATATATTTT,CASSAGTLLSGNTIYF
TRBV4-3,TRBD1,TRBJ2-1,NA,TGCGCCAGCAGCCAAGAATGGGCAGGGGGAACTGAGCAGTTCTTC,CASSQEWAGGTEQFF
TRBV6-5,NA,TRBJ1-2,NA,TGTGCCAGCAGGCCCCAGCGGGGCTACACCTTC,CASRPQRGYTF
TRBV28,NA,TRBJ2-1,NA,TGTGCCAGCGGGAGTCATGAGCAGTTCTTC,CASGSHEQFF
TRBV5-6,TRBD1,TRBJ2-3,NA,TGTGCCAGCAGCTTCCGGGGCGGCTGGACAGGGCCGGTCGATACGCAGTATTTT,CASSFRGGWTGPVDTQYF
TRBV28,TRBD2,TRBJ2-7,NA,TGTGCCAGCAGTAGGACTAGCGCCTACGAGCAGTACTTC,CASSRTSAYEQYF
TRBV2,TRBD1,TRBJ1-2,NA,TGTGCCAGCAGTGAGTTCCGGGGCAGGGGGCGAAGCGGCTACACCTTC,CASSEFRGRGRSGYTF
TRBV4-2,TRBD1,TRBJ2-7,NA,TGTGCCAGCAAGCGGGACAGGGACTACGAGCAGTACTTC,CASKRDRDYEQYF
TRBV18,TRBD2,TRBJ2-2,NA,TGTGCCAGCTCAACCCTGGGACTACCAAACACCGGGGAGCTGTTTTTT,CASSTLGLPNTGELFF
TRBV29-1,NA,TRBJ2-2,NA,TGCAGCGTAGACAGTCTCAACACCGGGGAGCTGTTTTTT,CSVDSLNTGELFF
TRBV4-3,NA,TRBJ1-4,NA,TGCGCCAGCAGCCAAGATCACGGGTTACTCCGGGACATTAGCCAAAAACTGTTTTTT,CASSQDHGLLRDISQKLFF
TRBV19,NA,TRBJ1-5,NA,TGTGCCAGTAGTATTGGAGGGAATAATCAGCCCCAGCATTTT,CASSIGGNNQPQHF
TRBV6-1,NA,TRBJ2-7,NA,TGTGCCAGCAGTGGGAGAAAGCAGTACTTC,CASSGRKQYF
TRBV29-1,NA,TRBJ2-1,once,TGCAGCGCCGCAGGGCAGACCGAATCGTACAATGAGCAGTTCTTC,CSAAGQTESYNEQFF
TRBV28,NA,TRBJ1-2,NA,TGTGCCAGCAGTTTCTTAGAGAACTATGGCTACACCTTC,CASSFLENYGYTF
TRBV12-5,TRBD1,TRBJ2-1,NA,TGTGCTAGTGGTAAAGGACAGGGTGGGATCGGGGAGCAGTTCTTC,CASGKGQGGIGEQFF
TRBV15,NA,TRBJ2-7,NA,TGTGCCACCAGCAGAGCGGTGAGTAAGTCCTACGAGCAGTACTTC,CATSRAVSKSYEQYF
TRBV2,NA,TRBJ2-7,NA,TGTGCCAGCAGTGAGGACAAGAGCTCCTACGAGCAGTACTTC,CASSEDKSSYEQYF
TRBV5-8,NA,TRBJ2-7,NA,TGTGCCAGCAGCTTGGGAAGGGGTCGTGGGCTGGGCGAGCAGTACTTC,CASSLGRGRGLGEQYF